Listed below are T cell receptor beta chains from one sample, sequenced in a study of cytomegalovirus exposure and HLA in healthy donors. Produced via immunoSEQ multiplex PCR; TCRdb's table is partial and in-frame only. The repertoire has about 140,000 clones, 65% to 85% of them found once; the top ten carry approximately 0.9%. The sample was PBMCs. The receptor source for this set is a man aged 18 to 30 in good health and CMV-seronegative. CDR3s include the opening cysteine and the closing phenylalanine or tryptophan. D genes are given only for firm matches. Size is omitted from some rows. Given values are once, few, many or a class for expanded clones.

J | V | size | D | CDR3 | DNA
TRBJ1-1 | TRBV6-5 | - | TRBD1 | CASSYLTGGFTEAFF | TGTGCCAGCAGTTACTTAACAGGGGGGTTCACTGAAGCTTTCTTT
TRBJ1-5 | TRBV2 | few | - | CASSHSGLPRGNQPQHF | TGTGCCAGCAGTCACTCGGGACTACCACGGGGCAATCAGCCCCAGCATTTT
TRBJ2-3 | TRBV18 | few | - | CASSSKQGFERNTQYF | TGTGCCAGCTCATCAAAACAGGGATTTGAGCGGAATACGCAGTATTTT
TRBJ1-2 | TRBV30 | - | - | CAWSVAGLLSPSGYTF | TGTGCCTGGAGTGTAGCAGGGCTCTTGTCTCCTTCGGGCTACACCTTC
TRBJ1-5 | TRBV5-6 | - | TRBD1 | CASSFWGQNNQPQHF | TGTGCCAGCAGCTTCTGGGGACAGAACAATCAGCCCCAGCATTTT
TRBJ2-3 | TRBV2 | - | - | CASSDEVTDTQYF | TGTGCCAGCAGTGATGAGGTAACAGATACGCAGTATTTT
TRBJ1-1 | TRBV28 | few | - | CASRVLPGEAFF | TGTGCCAGCAGGGTACTCCCAGGAGAAGCTTTCTTT
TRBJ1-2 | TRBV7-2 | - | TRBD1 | CASSLTGYGYTF | TGTGCCAGCAGCTTGACAGGGTATGGCTACACCTTC
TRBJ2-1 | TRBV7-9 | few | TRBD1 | CASSLTGTGVNEQFF | TGTGCCAGCAGTCTCACGGGGACAGGGGTAAATGAGCAGTTCTTC
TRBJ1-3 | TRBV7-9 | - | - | CSSSLAQGSGNTIYF | TGTTCCAGCAGCTTAGCGCAGGGCTCTGGAAACACCATATATTTT
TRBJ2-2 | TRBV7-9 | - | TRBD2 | CASSLGLAGATGELFF | TGTGCCAGCAGCCTAGGACTAGCGGGAGCTACCGGGGAGCTGTTTTTT
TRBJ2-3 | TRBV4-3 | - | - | CASSQKTGSTDTQYF | TGCGCCAGCAGCCAAAAAACAGGTAGCACAGATACGCAGTATTTT
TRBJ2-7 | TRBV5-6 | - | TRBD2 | CASSLDWASGDSYEQYF | TGTGCCAGCAGCTTGGACTGGGCTAGCGGGGACTCCTACGAGCAGTACTTC
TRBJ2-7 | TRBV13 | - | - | CASSLGRRYEQYF | TGTGCCAGCAGCTTAGGAAGGAGATACGAGCAGTACTTC
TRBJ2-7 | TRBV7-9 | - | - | CASSFPGLSTYEQYF | TGTGCCAGCAGCTTTCCAGGGCTATCGACCTACGAGCAGTACTTC
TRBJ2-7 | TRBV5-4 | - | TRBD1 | CASSPRQGGSYEQYF | TGTGCCAGCAGCCCCAGACAGGGGGGATCCTACGAGCAGTACTTC
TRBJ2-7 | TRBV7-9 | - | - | CASSSPGQAHEQYF | TGTGCCAGCAGCTCCCCTGGTCAGGCCCACGAGCAGTACTTC
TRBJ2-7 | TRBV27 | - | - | CASSDSPNTYEQYF | TGTGCCAGCAGCGACTCGCCCAACACCTACGAGCAGTACTTC
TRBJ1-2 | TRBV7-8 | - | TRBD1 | CASSFPQGAAYGYTF | TGTGCCAGCAGCTTCCCCCAGGGGGCCGCCTATGGCTACACCTTC
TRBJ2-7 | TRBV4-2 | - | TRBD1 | CASSQDPPGTGSHEQYF | TGTGCCAGCAGCCAAGATCCTCCCGGGACAGGGTCCCACGAGCAGTACTTC
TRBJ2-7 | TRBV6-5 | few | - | CASSPLGGSSYEQYF | TGTGCCAGCAGTCCCCTAGGCGGCAGCTCCTACGAGCAGTACTTC
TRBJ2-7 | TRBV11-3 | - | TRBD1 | CASSPGTGGEQYF | TGTGCCAGCAGCCCAGGGACAGGGGGCGAGCAGTACTTC
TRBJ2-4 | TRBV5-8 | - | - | CASSGGDRAGGQYF | TGTGCCAGCAGCGGTGGGGACAGGGCGGGAGGTCAGTACTTC
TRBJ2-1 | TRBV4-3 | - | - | CASSQDTGLERFF | TGCGCCAGCAGCCAAGATACAGGGCTTGAGAGATTCTTC
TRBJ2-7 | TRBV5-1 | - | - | CASSWVPGSSAQQYF | TGCGCCAGCAGCTGGGTACCCGGGTCTTCCGCTCAACAGTACTTC
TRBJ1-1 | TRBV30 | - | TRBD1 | CAWSKDRQGSAFF | TGTGCCTGGAGTAAGGACAGGCAAGGGTCAGCTTTCTTT
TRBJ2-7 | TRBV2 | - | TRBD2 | CASTSGGVLFEQYF | TGTGCCAGCACCAGCGGGGGGGTCCTTTTCGAGCAGTACTTC
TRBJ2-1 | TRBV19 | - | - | CASSIRQGHNEQFF | TGTGCCAGTAGTATCCGGCAGGGCCACAATGAGCAGTTCTTC
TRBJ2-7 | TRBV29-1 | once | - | CSVQVPFSYEQYF | TGCAGCGTCCAGGTCCCTTTCTCCTACGAGCAGTACTTC
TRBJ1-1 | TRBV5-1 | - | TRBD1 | CASSLEGQGVTEAFF | TGCGCCAGCAGCTTGGAGGGACAGGGGGTAACTGAAGCTTTCTTT
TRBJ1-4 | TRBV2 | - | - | CASYGRGTQTSGEKLFF | TGTGCCAGCTATGGCCGAGGGACACAAACTTCGGGGGAAAAACTGTTTTTT
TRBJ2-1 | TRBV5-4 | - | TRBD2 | CASSLHPLAGGANEQFF | TGTGCCAGCAGCCTGCATCCCCTAGCGGGGGGAGCCAATGAGCAGTTCTTC
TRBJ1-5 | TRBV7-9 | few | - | CASSSQGGDQPQHF | TGTGCCAGCAGTTCTCAGGGAGGAGATCAGCCCCAGCATTTT
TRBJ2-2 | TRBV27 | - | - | CASSWTVNNTGELFF | TGTGCCAGCAGTTGGACAGTTAATAACACCGGGGAGCTGTTTTTT
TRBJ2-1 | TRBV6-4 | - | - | CASSDQGLSSYNEQFF | TGTGCCAGCAGTGATCAGGGCCTCAGCTCCTACAATGAGCAGTTCTTC
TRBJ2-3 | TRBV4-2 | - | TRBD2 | CASSQGVREGGTDTQYF | TGTGCCAGCAGCCAAGGGGTGCGGGAGGGAGGCACAGATACGCAGTATTTT
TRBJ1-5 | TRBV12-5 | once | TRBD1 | CASGSGQGGNQPQHF | TGTGCTAGTGGCAGCGGACAGGGAGGAAATCAGCCCCAGCATTTT
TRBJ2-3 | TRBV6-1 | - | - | CASRSSTDTQYF | TGTGCCAGCAGATCCTCTACAGATACGCAGTATTTT
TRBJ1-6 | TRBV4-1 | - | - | CASSQDRNSPLHF | TGCGCCAGCAGCCAAGATCGGAATTCACCCCTCCACTTT
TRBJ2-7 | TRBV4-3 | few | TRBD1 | CASSQALEGAPYEQYF | TGCGCCAGCAGCCAAGCCCTAGAGGGGGCCCCCTACGAGCAGTACTTC
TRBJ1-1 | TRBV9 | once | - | CASSGRPTGGFNTEAFF | TGTGCCAGCAGCGGACGGCCCACAGGAGGGTTTAACACTGAAGCTTTCTTT
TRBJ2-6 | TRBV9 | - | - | CASSVGHFSGANVLTF | TGTGCCAGCAGCGTAGGACACTTCTCTGGGGCCAACGTCCTGACTTTC
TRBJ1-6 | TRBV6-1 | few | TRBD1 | CASIDRGNSPLHF | TGTGCCAGCATCGACAGGGGTAATTCACCCCTCCACTTT
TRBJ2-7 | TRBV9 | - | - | CASSVGPSPQGYEQYF | TGTGCCAGCAGCGTAGGCCCCTCACCTCAGGGGTACGAGCAGTACTTC
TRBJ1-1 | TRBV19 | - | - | CASSPQGGSEAFF | TGTGCCAGTAGCCCCCAGGGAGGGTCTGAAGCTTTCTTT
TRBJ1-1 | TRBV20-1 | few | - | CSASTVTEAFF | TGCAGTGCTTCGACAGTAACTGAAGCTTTCTTT
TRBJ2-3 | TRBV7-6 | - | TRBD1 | CASSPTPGQLILADTQYF | TGTGCCAGCAGCCCCACACCGGGACAGTTGATTCTCGCAGATACGCAGTATTTT
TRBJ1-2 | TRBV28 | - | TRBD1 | CASSTGGNYGYTF | TGTGCCAGCAGTACAGGGGGCAACTATGGCTACACCTTC
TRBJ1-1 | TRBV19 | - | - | CASEGFGTEAFF | TGTGCCAGTGAGGGATTTGGCACTGAAGCTTTCTTT
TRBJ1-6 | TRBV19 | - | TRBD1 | CASSFLTGGPSPLHF | TGTGCCAGTAGTTTTTTGACAGGGGGTCCTTCACCCCTCCACTTT
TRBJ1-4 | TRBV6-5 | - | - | CASSYRAGEKLFF | TGTGCCAGCAGTTACAGGGCGGGTGAAAAACTGTTTTTT
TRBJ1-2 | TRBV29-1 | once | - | CSVVVMGQNYGYTF | TGCAGCGTTGTTGTTATGGGACAAAACTATGGCTACACCTTC
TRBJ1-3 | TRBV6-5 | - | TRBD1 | CASSYSPGGSGNTIYF | TGTGCCAGCAGTTACTCGCCAGGGGGTTCTGGAAACACCATATATTTT
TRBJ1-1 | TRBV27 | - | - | CASSLSPSTGSHEAFF | TGTGCCAGCAGTTTATCCCCGTCGACAGGTTCGCATGAAGCTTTCTTT
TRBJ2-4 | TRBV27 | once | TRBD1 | CASSLQGVGNIQYF | TGTGCCAGCAGTTTACAGGGGGTTGGAAACATTCAGTACTTC